This TCR beta chain was sequenced in a study of T cell repertoires in cytomegalovirus infection. At the level of the study: Public TCR beta signatures were indicative of both CMV infection and a matching HLA type.

Study-wide points: Cumulative frequency of public TCR beta families picked out carriers of CMV plus the relevant HLA. HLA-C-restricted CMV clonotypes gave the most frequent clonotype in two of eight donors.

TCRdb reprocessed the reads via MiXCR and lists one record per CDR3 protein. Of about 300,000 distinct CDR3 sequences detected, about 9.2% appear once; the ten largest clones hold around 2.5%. The CDR3 extends over 15 amino acids. J gave up 4 bases and V 5 bases, and 7 bases lay outside the gene matches. In germline, CDR1 is MDHEN, CDR2 SYDVKM. Remarks on this clonotype: Its antigen is still unknown.

V and J are TRBV28 and TRBJ1-1, with 10 bases identical to TRBD1. This clonotype was obtained from a human donor in good health (CMV status not recorded). Some clones in this sample may be carry-over from other donors' samples. Specimen: PBMCs. The CDR3 DNA follows: TGTGCCAGCAGTCCAATCGGACAGGGGGGCACTGAAGCTTTCTTT. Translated, it gives CASSPIGQGGTEAFF.